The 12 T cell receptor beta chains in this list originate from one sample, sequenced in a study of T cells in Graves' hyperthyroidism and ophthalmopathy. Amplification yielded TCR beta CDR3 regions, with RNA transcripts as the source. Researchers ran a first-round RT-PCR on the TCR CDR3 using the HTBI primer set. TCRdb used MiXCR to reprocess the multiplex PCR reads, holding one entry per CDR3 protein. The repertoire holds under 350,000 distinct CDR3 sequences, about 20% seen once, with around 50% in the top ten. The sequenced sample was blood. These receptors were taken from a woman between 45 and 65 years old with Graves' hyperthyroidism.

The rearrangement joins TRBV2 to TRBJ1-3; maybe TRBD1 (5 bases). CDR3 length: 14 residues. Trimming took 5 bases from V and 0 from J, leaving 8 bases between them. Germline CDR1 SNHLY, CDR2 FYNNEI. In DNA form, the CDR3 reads TGTGCCAGCAGTAGGGACGACTCTGGAAACACCATATATTTT. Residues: CASSRDDSGNTIYF.

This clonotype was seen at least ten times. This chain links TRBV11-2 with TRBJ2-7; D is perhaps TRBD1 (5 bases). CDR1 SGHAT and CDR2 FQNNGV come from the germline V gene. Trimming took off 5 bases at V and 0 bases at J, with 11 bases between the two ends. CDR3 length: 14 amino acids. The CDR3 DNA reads TGTGCCAGCAGCCCAAGGGGTTCCTCCTACGAGCAGTACTTC. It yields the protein CASSPRGSSYEQYF.

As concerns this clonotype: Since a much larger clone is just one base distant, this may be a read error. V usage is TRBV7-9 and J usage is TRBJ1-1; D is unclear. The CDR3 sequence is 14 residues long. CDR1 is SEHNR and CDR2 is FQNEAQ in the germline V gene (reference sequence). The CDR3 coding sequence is TGTGCCGGCAGCGCTATCGCAATGTACACTGAAGCTTTCTTT. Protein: CAGSAIAMYTEAFF.

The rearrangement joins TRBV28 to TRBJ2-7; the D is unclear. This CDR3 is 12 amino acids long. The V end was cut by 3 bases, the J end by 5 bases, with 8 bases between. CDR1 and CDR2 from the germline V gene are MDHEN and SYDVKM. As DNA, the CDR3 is TGTGCCAGCAGTTTCCTCTTAAACGAGCAGTACTTC. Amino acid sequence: CASSFLLNEQYF.

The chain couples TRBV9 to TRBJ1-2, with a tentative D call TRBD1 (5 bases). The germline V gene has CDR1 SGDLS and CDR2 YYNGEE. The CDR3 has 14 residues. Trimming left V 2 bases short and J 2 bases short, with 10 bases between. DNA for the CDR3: TGTGCCAGCAGCGTGACTCAGGGAAACTATGGCTACACCTTC. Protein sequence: CASSVTQGNYGYTF.

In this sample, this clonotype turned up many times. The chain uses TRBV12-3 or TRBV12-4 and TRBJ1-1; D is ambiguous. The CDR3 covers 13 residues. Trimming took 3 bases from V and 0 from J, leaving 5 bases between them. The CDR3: CASSFSVNTEAFF. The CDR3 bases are TGTGCCAGCAGTTTTTCGGTGAACACTGAAGCTTTCTTT.

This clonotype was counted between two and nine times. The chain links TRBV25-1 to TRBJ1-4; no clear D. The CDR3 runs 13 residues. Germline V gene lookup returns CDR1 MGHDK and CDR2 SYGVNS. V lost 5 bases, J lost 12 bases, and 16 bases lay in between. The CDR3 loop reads CASSRSIQGQLFF. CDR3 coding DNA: TGTGCCAGCAGTCGGAGCATCCAAGGTCAACTGTTTTTT.

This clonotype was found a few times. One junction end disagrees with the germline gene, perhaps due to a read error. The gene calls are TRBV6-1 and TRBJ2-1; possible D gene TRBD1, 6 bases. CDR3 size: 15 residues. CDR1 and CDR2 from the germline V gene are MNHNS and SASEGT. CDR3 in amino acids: CASSEIGQTYNEQLF. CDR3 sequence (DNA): TGTGCCAGCAGTGAAATAGGACAGACCTACAATGAGCAGCTCTTC.

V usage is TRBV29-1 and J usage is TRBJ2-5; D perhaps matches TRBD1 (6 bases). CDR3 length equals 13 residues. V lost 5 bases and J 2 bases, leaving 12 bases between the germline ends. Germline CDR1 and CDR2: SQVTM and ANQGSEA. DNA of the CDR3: TGCAGCGTTTACCGGGACATGCAAGAGACCCAGTACTTC. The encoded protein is CSVYRDMQETQYF.

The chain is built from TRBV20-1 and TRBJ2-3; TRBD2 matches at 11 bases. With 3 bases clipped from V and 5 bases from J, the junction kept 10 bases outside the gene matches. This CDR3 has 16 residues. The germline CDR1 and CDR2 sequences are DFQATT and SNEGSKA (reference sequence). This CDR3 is CSASIGSSGGLDTQYF. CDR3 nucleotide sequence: TGCAGTGCTAGTATTGGTTCTAGCGGGGGGCTAGATACGCAGTATTTT.

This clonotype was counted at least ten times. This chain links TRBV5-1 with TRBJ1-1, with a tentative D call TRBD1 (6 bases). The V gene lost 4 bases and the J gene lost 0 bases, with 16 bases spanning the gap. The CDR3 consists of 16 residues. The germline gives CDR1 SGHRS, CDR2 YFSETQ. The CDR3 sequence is CASSARTAAMNTEAFF. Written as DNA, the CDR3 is TGCGCCAGCAGCGCTCGGACAGCAGCTATGAACACTGAAGCTTTCTTT.

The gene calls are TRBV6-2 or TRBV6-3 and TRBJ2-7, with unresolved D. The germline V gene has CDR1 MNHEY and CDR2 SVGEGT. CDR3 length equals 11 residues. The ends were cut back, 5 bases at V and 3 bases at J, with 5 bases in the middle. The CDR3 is CASSGIYEQYF. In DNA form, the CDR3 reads TGTGCCAGCAGTGGGATCTACGAGCAGTACTTC.